This T cell receptor beta chain was sequenced for a study of blood T cell repertoires in COVID-19. This CDR3 contains 17 residues. Trimming cost V 3 bases and J 0 bases, with 18 bases left between them. CDR1 and CDR2 from the germline V gene are SGDLS and YYNGEE. Per the original methods: Reference gene primer amplification gave estimated nucleated cell counts. Sequenced by immunoSEQ multiplex PCR; TCRdb stores in-frame clones only, minus some. The D gene and trimming were derived from the DNA, and the V and J assignments and clone size from that table. The table includes about 120,000 clones, 60% to 85% detected once.

The sample comprised peripheral blood. This chain links TRBV9 with TRBJ1-2; a possible D gene is TRBD1 (5 bases). This clonotype was sampled from a man in his 70s with acute or convalescent COVID-19. For the CDR3, the DNA is TGTGCCAGCAGCGACCCCGGTAGGGGATTAGCTAACTATGGCTACACCTTC. Its protein is CASSDPGRGLANYGYTF.